The 27 T cell receptor beta chains below come from one sample, sequenced in a study of shared clonotypes between healthy human individuals. Libraries were prepared by immunoSEQ multiplex PCR; TCRdb keeps only in-frame clonotypes and omits some of them. The sample holds some 660,000 clones; more than 70% are singletons and the top ten take around 1.8%. The sample consisted of memory CD4+ T cells sorted from blood. Subset meaning: CD45RA-negative fraction. The origin of the receptors is a woman aged 25 to 39 in good health.

The sample holds one count of this clone. V gene TRBV28 combines with J gene TRBJ2-1; 11 bases agree with TRBD2. Germline lookup yields CDR1 MDHEN and CDR2 SYDVKM. The V and J ends lost 5 bases and 2 bases, in that order; junction bases with no gene match: 2. The CDR3 consists of 15 residues. The CDR3 DNA reads TGTGCCAGCAGTCCGACTAGCGGGGCCTACAATGAGCAGTTCTTC. Protein: CASSPTSGAYNEQFF.

About this clone: A far larger clone is just one base off, so this is likely a read error. Other DNA sequences from this sample encode an identical CDR3 as well. The rearrangement links TRBV7-3 to TRBJ1-3, with a tentative D call TRBD1 (5 bases). V lost 2 bases and J 0 bases, leaving 8 bases between the germline ends. The CDR3 sequence is 15 residues long. Per the germline V gene, CDR1 is SGHTA and CDR2 is FQGTGA. CDR3 protein: CASSLGTGSGNTIYF. CDR3 bases: TGTGCCAGCAGCTTAGGCACAGGCTCTGGAAACACCATATATTTT.

This chain joins TRBV5-1 and TRBJ1-6; TRBD1 is a possible D gene (6 bases). Germline V gene sequence: CDR1 SGHRS, CDR2 YFSETQ. The CDR3 covers 14 residues. V was pared by 3 bases and J by 5 bases, with 9 bases between. CDR3 sequence: CASSSQGDNSPLHF. The CDR3 DNA sequence: TGCGCCAGCAGCTCACAGGGTGATAATTCACCCCTCCACTTT.

CDR3 region: CASSGLAGGPSTGELFF. CDR3 DNA: TGTGCCAGCAGCGGACTAGCGGGAGGCCCGAGCACCGGGGAGCTGTTTTTT. This chain links TRBV28 with TRBJ2-2; 14 bases fit TRBD2. In germline, CDR1 is MDHEN, CDR2 SYDVKM. V trimming: 6 bases; J trimming: 4 bases; junction bases outside the gene matches: 7. This CDR3 is 17 amino acids long.

The J gene is TRBJ2-5, the V gene TRBV9; D unresolved. CDR3 length: 12 residues. Germline values: CDR1 SGDLS, CDR2 YYNGEE. Trimming removed 4 bases at V and 5 bases at J, with 9 bases between. The CDR3 protein is CASSPRTETQYF. The CDR3 nucleotides read TGTGCCAGCAGCCCCCGCACTGAGACCCAGTACTTC.

For the CDR3, the DNA is TGCGCCAGCACCCCGACAGGGGCCGGAAACACCATATATTTT. Its protein is CASTPTGAGNTIYF. The chain recombines TRBV5-1 with TRBJ1-3; 8 bases line up with TRBD1. This CDR3 spans 14 amino acids. The J segment lost 4 bases and the V segment lost 6 bases, leaving 6 bases of the junction unmatched. Looked up from germline, CDR1 is SGHRS and CDR2 is YFSETQ.

The rearrangement uses TRBV13 and TRBJ2-3, with 8 nucleotides matching TRBD1. The V gene's germline CDR1 is PRHDT and CDR2 FYEKMQ (reference sequence). V lost 1 base, J lost 2 bases, and 14 bases stayed unmatched. The CDR3 has 19 amino acids. The CDR3 loop is CASSLDNVGQGLSTDTQYF. DNA for the CDR3: TGTGCCAGCAGCTTAGACAATGTCGGACAGGGCTTATCCACAGATACGCAGTATTTT.

V is TRBV28 and J is TRBJ1-5; 9 bases map to TRBD1. After removal of 2 bases from V and 7 bases from J, the junction contained 9 bases not matched to a gene. Looked up from germline, CDR1 is MDHEN and CDR2 is SYDVKM. CDR3 length equals 16 residues. As DNA, the CDR3 is TGTGCCAGCAGTTTAGCTGGACAGGGGCAGTTGCAGCCCCAGCATTTT. Protein sequence: CASSLAGQGQLQPQHF.

This chain uses TRBV30 with TRBJ1-5; D remains unclear. Between the trimmed V and J ends, which lost 2 bases and 0 bases, there was a span of 14 bases. CDR3 length: 16 residues. Germline V gene data show CDR1 as GTSNPN and CDR2 as SVGIG (reference sequence). The CDR3 reads CAWSQKGSYSNQPQHF. CDR3 coding DNA: TGTGCCTGGAGTCAGAAGGGAAGCTATAGCAATCAGCCCCAGCATTTT.

The chain combines TRBV11-2 with TRBJ2-7, with 9 bases aligning to TRBD2. V dropped 6 bases and J dropped 1; count of bases not matched to a gene: 4. The germline V gene encodes CDR1 SGHAT and CDR2 FQNNGV. The length of the CDR3 is 14 residues. CDR3 residues: CASRTSGLSYEQYF. The CDR3 bases are TGTGCCAGCAGGACTAGCGGACTATCCTACGAGCAGTACTTC.

The rearrangement links TRBV13 to TRBJ2-3, with D perhaps assigned TRBD1 or TRBD2 (5 bases each). Trimming shortened V by 4 bases and J by 2 bases, and 7 bases separated the two germline ends. The CDR3 loop spans 13 amino acids. Germline V gives CDR1 PRHDT, CDR2 FYEKMQ (reference sequence). Here the CDR3 DNA reads TGTGCCAGCAGCTCGGGACCCACAGATACGCAGTATTTT. Residues: CASSSGPTDTQYF.

In this sample, this clone turned up a few times. The gene calls are TRBV7-2 and TRBJ2-5; D remains unclear. This CDR3 contains 13 residues. The ends were cut back, 5 bases at V and 4 bases at J, with 11 bases in the middle. The germline CDR1 and CDR2 sequences are SGHTA and FQGNSA. The CDR3 loop reads CASSPQIRETQYF. CDR3 DNA: TGTGCCAGCAGCCCCCAGATAAGAGAGACCCAGTACTTC.

This clone was observed a single time. The chain is built from TRBV2 and TRBJ2-3; a weak D match, TRBD2 (6 bases). The V gene's germline CDR1 is SNHLY and CDR2 FYNNEI. The CDR3 runs 11 residues. Trimming took 10 bases from V and 6 from J, leaving 11 bases between them. CDR3 amino acids: CATGSADTQYF. CDR3 nucleotide sequence: TGTGCCACCGGGAGTGCGGATACGCAGTATTTT. Drawing the rest from reference TRBV2 and TRBJ2-3, the complete variable domain is EPEVTQTPSHQVTQMGQEVILRCVPISNHLYFYWYRQILGQKVEFLVSFYNNEISEKSEIFDDQFSVERPDGSNFTLKIRSTKLEDSAMYFCATGSADTQYFGPGTRLTVL.

Regarding this clone: The sample holds other DNA sequences that translate to the same CDR3. CDR3 in amino acids: CASSLSLAKNIQYF. In DNA form, the CDR3 reads TGTGCCAGCAGTTTATCCCTAGCCAAAAACATTCAGTACTTC. The chain is built from TRBV28 and TRBJ2-4; D is unresolved. The CDR3 spans 14 residues. The V gene's germline CDR1 is MDHEN and CDR2 SYDVKM. V was clipped by 1 base and J by 0 bases, with 4 bases between them.

The chain joins TRBV11-2 to TRBJ2-1; 13 nucleotides align to TRBD2. This CDR3 region has 15 residues. V shed 5 bases, J shed 7 bases, and the junction held 5 bases outside the gene matches. CDR1 is SGHAT and CDR2 is FQNNGV in the germline V gene. This CDR3 is CASSQGLAGTNEQFF. The CDR3 DNA sequence: TGTGCCAGCAGCCAGGGACTAGCGGGGACTAATGAGCAGTTCTTC.

This clone was found many times. The chain has TRBV29-1 and TRBJ2-1; TRBD2 is a possible D gene (6 bases). Germline values: CDR1 SQVTM, CDR2 ANQGSEA. The CDR3 is 14 amino acids. V lost 3 bases, J lost 8 bases, and 17 bases lay in between. The DNA for the CDR3 is TGCAGCGTTGACGTGGGACTCGCTACCGATGAGCAGTTCTTC. It specifies CSVDVGLATDEQFF.

The chain joins TRBV4-2 to TRBJ1-4, with 8 nucleotides matching TRBD1. This CDR3 is 14 amino acids long. V trimming: 3 bases; J trimming: 8 bases; junction bases outside the gene matches: 5. The germline V gene encodes CDR1 LGHNA and CDR2 YNFKEQ. CDR3 sequence reads: CASSHGQGDEKLFF. CDR3 sequence (DNA): TGTGCCAGCAGCCACGGACAGGGCGACGAAAAACTGTTTTTT.

This clone was seen only once. The chain joins TRBV6-5 to TRBJ1-2; no definite D call. CDR3 length equals 12 residues. Trimming shortened V by 6 bases and J by 7 bases, and 12 bases separated the two germline ends. In germline, CDR1 is MNHEY, CDR2 SVGAGI. The CDR3 region has the DNA TGTGCCAGCAGCTTCGCAGGATCTGGCTACACCTTC. It codes for CASSFAGSGYTF.

Of note for this clone: The sample holds other DNA sequences that translate to the same CDR3. The chain carries TRBV6-5 and TRBJ1-5, with D possibly matching TRBD1 (5 bases). Germline values: CDR1 MNHEY, CDR2 SVGAGI. The ends were cut back, 2 bases at V and 3 bases at J, with 8 bases in the middle. The CDR3 consists of 14 residues. This CDR3 reads CASSYGGFNQPQHF. The CDR3 bases are TGTGCCAGCAGTTACGGGGGATTCAATCAGCCCCAGCATTTT.

About this clone itself: Other nucleotide sequences in the sample specify the same CDR3. The rearrangement joins TRBV10-2 to TRBJ2-7, with 7 bases identical to TRBD2. The V and J ends lost 0 bases and 7 bases, in that order; junction bases with no gene match: 3. CDR1 and CDR2 from the germline V gene are WSHSY and SAAADI. The CDR3 extends over 13 amino acids. The CDR3 region has the DNA TGCGCCAGCAGTGAGTCGGGGGGGAGGGAGCAGTACTTC. It encodes CASSESGGREQYF.

The chain uses TRBV5-1 and TRBJ2-5, with unresolved D. The CDR3 contains 14 residues. Germline V gene sequence: CDR1 SGHRS, CDR2 YFSETQ. The V gene lost 0 bases and the J gene lost 2 bases, with 8 bases spanning the gap. The CDR3 DNA reads as TGCGCCAGCAGCTTGGGGCAGCCTCAAGAGACCCAGTACTTC. This gives the protein CASSLGQPQETQYF.

The chain employs TRBV23-1 and TRBJ2-1, with unresolved D. TRBV23-1 is recorded as an ORF, its role being uncertain. This CDR3 is 10 amino acids long. Trimming left V 6 bases short and J 14 bases short, with 11 bases between. The CDR3 DNA sequence: TGCGCCAGCAGAGGGTTGGATAAGTTCTTC. Its translation: CASRGLDKFF.

V usage is TRBV28 and J usage is TRBJ2-5; a weak D match, TRBD1 (5 bases). The CDR3 loop spans 13 amino acids. The germline V gene has CDR1 MDHEN and CDR2 SYDVKM. V was clipped by 4 bases and J by 5 bases, with 11 bases between them. The CDR3 region is CASSSRVPETQYF. CDR3 nucleotides: TGTGCCAGCAGTTCCAGGGTTCCGGAGACCCAGTACTTC.

This clone occurred many times. This chain uses TRBV5-8 with TRBJ2-7; no reliable D call. The CDR3 has 14 amino acids. Germline V lookup: CDR1 SGHTS, CDR2 YDEGEE. The V gene lost 6 bases and the J gene lost 6 bases, with 19 bases spanning the gap. The CDR3, as DNA: TGTGCCAGCACCTCCGGGCCAGGCCGTTCCGAGCAGTACTTC. Protein sequence: CASTSGPGRSEQYF.

This rearrangement joins TRBV5-6 to TRBJ2-5, with 11 bases matching TRBD1. The germline CDR1 and CDR2 sequences are SGHDT and YYEEEE. The CDR3 covers 15 residues. Trimming took 0 bases from V and 4 from J; bases not matched to a gene: 2. The CDR3 DNA reads as TGTGCCAGCAGCTTGGGGACAGGGGGCAGAGAGACCCAGTACTTC. It encodes CASSLGTGGRETQYF.

V usage is TRBV7-2 and J usage is TRBJ2-1; perhaps TRBD1 as D (5 bases). This CDR3 is built from 15 residues. Germline-derived CDR1 and CDR2 are SGHTA and FQGNSA. Trimming shortened V by 6 bases and J by 0 bases, and 12 bases separated the two germline ends. CDR3: CASSQGVLSYNEQFF. The CDR3 region has the DNA TGTGCCAGCAGTCAAGGGGTGCTCTCCTACAATGAGCAGTTCTTC.

J is TRBJ2-5 and V is TRBV4-1, with D hard to call. Trimming cost V 1 base and J 4 bases, with 22 bases left between them. CDR3 length equals 18 residues. Germline CDR1 and CDR2: MGHRA and YSYEKL. The CDR3 sequence: CASSQGGLIGDTVETQYF. The CDR3 DNA reads TGCGCCAGCAGCCAAGGGGGTTTGATCGGCGACACTGTAGAGACCCAGTACTTC.